This T cell receptor (beta chain) stems from a study of T cell responses to AZD1222 COVID-19 vaccine. The wider study: Second-dose schedules of about 4 or about 12 weeks were combined.

As regards this clone: Its antigen is not known.

Study findings and constraints: Donor demographics were predominantly white British with a female majority; clonal diversity may be underestimated.

Trimming took off 2 bases at V and 0 bases at J, with 7 bases between the two ends. CDR3 length equals 15 residues. Germline CDR1 reads LNHDA; CDR2 reads SQIVND (reference sequence). Profiling relied on immunoSEQ multiplex PCR, and the TCRdb table lists in-frame clones only, not all of them. Here the sample spans roughly 100,000 clones, less than 95% being singletons. This sequence joins TRBV19 and TRBJ1-4, with D unclear. This receptor was identified in an adult in good health. The source was peripheral blood, collected on day 0 of AZD1222 vaccination. CDR3 nucleotide sequence: TGTGCCAGTAGTATAACAGTTGCAACTAATGAAAAACTGTTTTTT. This translates into CASSITVATNEKLFF. The entire variable domain, with the rest obtained from reference TRBV19 and TRBJ1-4, is as follows: DGGITQSPKYLFRKEGQNVTLSCEQNLNHDAMYWYRQDPGQGLRLIYYSQIVNDFQKGDIAEGYSVSREKKESFPLTVTSAQKNPTAFYLCASSITVATNEKLFFGSGTQLSVL.